The present T cell receptor (beta chain) was sequenced within a study of blood T cell repertoires in COVID-19. On the study more broadly: Samples of COVID-19 (acute and convalescent) were obtained from the United States, Italy and Spain.

Libraries were prepared by immunoSEQ multiplex PCR; TCRdb keeps only in-frame clonotypes and omits some of them. The sample holds fewer than 700,000 clones, roughly 89% seen once. Per the germline V gene, CDR1 is SGDLS and CDR2 is YYNGEE. The CDR3 loop spans 13 amino acids. The ends lost 4 bases at V and 6 bases at J; junction bases unmatched: 3. This clone occurred a few times. The specimen sequenced was peripheral blood. This sequence joins TRBV9 and TRBJ2-2; TRBD1 aligns across 7 bases. The source is a woman between 50 and 59 years old with COVID-19, enrolled during active disease. The CDR3 nucleotides read TGTGCCAGCAGCCCAGGGGGTTCCGGGGAGCTGTTTTTT. Its protein is CASSPGGSGELFF.